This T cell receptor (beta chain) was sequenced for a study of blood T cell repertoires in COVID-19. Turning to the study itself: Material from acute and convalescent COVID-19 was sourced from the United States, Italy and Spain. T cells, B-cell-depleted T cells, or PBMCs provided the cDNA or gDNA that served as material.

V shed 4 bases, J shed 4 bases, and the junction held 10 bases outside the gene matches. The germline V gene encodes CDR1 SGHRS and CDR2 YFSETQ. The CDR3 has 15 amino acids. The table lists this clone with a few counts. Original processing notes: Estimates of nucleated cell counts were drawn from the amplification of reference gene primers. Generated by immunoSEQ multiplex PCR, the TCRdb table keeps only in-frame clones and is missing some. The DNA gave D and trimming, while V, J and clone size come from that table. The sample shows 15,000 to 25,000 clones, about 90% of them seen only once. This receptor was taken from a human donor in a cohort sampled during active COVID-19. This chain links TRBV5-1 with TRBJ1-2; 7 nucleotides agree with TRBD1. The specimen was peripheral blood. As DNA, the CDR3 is TGCGCCAGCAGCCTAGTATTGGGACAGAGCTATGGCTACACCTTC. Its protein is CASSLVLGQSYGYTF.